The entry below describes one T cell receptor (beta chain). Authors' data handling: Reference gene primer amplification gave nucleated cell count estimates. Clones were read by immunoSEQ multiplex PCR, and TCRdb kept only the in-frame ones, dropping some. The DNA was the basis for D and trimming; V, J and clone size are from that table. The table has over 130,000 clones, about three quarters seen once; the top ten hold roughly 4.7%. This specimen comes from a study of blood T cell repertoires in COVID-19. At the level of the study: T cells, B-cell-depleted T cells, or PBMCs supplied cDNA or gDNA.

The CDR3 sequence is 15 residues long. V lost 3 bases and J 3 bases, leaving 15 bases between the germline ends. Germline V gene sequence: CDR1 MNHEY, CDR2 SMNVEV (reference sequence). The TCR originated in an elderly woman with active or convalescent COVID-19. Sequencing used peripheral blood. The chain recombines TRBV27 with TRBJ2-7, with a weak D call TRBD1 (6 bases). The CDR3 nucleotides read TGTGCCAGCAGTTTGTCCAGGGGTAGGAACTACGAGCAGTACTTC. Translating it yields CASSLSRGRNYEQYF.